This record concerns one T cell receptor beta chain sequence. Its antigen is unknown. The sample is drawn from a study of cytomegalovirus exposure and HLA in healthy donors. On the study more broadly: Earlier work reported 117 million unique TCR beta sequences from roughly 180 million T cells.

With 4 bases clipped from V and 0 bases from J, the junction kept 7 bases outside the gene matches. The germline V gene has CDR1 SGDLS and CDR2 YYNGEE. The CDR3 is 15 amino acids. Study-wide points: As a later analysis revealed, the rate of TCR association differed by HLA locus, with DRB1 most and HLA-C fewest.

It was with 60 Vbeta and 13 Jbeta primers that the PCR ran. Profiling relied on immunoSEQ multiplex PCR, and the TCRdb table lists in-frame clones only, not all of them. The data contain 150,000 to 200,000 clones, roughly 87% of them singletons. The source is a woman between 25 and 40 years old in good health and CMV-seronegative. Sequenced: PBMCs. The V call is TRBV9, the J call TRBJ2-7, with TRBD2 matching 7 bases. The CDR3 here is CASSPRGESSYEQYF. The CDR3 DNA reads as TGTGCCAGCAGCCCCCGGGGGGAAAGCTCCTACGAGCAGTACTTC.